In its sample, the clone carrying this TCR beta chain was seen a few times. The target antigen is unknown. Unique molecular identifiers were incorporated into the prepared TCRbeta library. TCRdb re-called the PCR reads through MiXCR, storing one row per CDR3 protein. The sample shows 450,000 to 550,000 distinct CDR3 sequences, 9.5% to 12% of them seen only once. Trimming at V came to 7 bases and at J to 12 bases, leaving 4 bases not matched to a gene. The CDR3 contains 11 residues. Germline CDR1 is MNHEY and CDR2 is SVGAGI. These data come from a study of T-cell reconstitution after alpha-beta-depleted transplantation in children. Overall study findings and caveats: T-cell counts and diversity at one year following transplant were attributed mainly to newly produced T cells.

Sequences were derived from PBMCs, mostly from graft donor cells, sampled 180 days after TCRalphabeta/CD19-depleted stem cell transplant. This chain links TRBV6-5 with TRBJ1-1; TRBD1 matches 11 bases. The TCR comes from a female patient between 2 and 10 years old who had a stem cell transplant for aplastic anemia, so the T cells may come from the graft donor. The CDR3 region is CASTGQGATFF. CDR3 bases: TGTGCCAGCACCGGACAGGGGGCGACTTTCTTT.